The 7 T cell receptor beta chains below were found in one sample sequenced in a study of human versus mouse CDR3 diversity and MHC coevolution. Here immunoSEQ multiplex PCR was the method, and the copy in TCRdb shows in-frame clones only, minus some. The profile shows 50,000 to 65,000 clones, 85% to 95% of them singletons. Material: naive CD4+ T cells from blood. Subset specified: CD45RO-negative CD62L-positive naive CD4 T cells. These receptors all come from a person in their 60s in good health.

The chain is built from TRBV11-2 and TRBJ2-7, with 11 bases that match TRBD2. Germline CDR1 SGHAT, CDR2 FQNNGV. The length of the CDR3 is 14 residues. V was pared by 6 bases and J by 2 bases, with 3 bases of the junction left unmatched. The DNA of the CDR3 is TGTGCCAGCAGACAGACTAGCGGGACCTACGAGCAGTACTTC. Amino acid sequence: CASRQTSGTYEQYF.

This clone was found once. This chain connects TRBV10-3 to TRBJ1-1; tentatively, D is TRBD1 (5 bases). Trimming pared 5 bases from V and 3 bases from J, leaving 13 bases between. The CDR3 covers 14 residues. The V gene's germline CDR1 is ENHRY and CDR2 SYGVKD. This CDR3 is CAISLGGVDTEAFF. The CDR3 nucleotides read TGTGCCATCAGTCTTGGGGGGGTCGACACTGAAGCTTTCTTT.

The V and J genes are TRBV19 and TRBJ1-5; D gene ambiguous. Germline V gene sequence: CDR1 LNHDA, CDR2 SQIVND (reference sequence). With 2 bases removed from V and 2 bases from J, the gap between germline ends came to 7 bases. The CDR3 is 14 amino acids. CDR3 residues: CASSITGGNQPQHF. The CDR3 DNA is TGTGCCAGTAGTATAACGGGTGGCAATCAGCCCCAGCATTTT.

V and J are TRBV11-2 and TRBJ2-1; 16 bases align to TRBD2. Trimming removed 2 bases from V and 5 bases from J; junction bases left unmatched: 3. Germline V CDR1 and CDR2: SGHAT, FQNNGV. This CDR3 has 17 amino acids. The CDR3 DNA sequence: TGTGCCAGCAGCTTATCGGGACTAGCGGGAGGGAACAATGAGCAGTTCTTC. This translates into CASSLSGLAGGNNEQFF.

This sequence joins TRBV19 and TRBJ2-3; 8 bases align to TRBD2. The CDR3 consists of 15 residues. The trim removed 4 bases at V and 2 bases at J, leaving 5 bases unmatched. Germline CDR1 and CDR2: LNHDA and SQIVND (reference sequence). The CDR3 is CASSRRLANTDTQYF. In nucleotides, the CDR3 is TGTGCCAGTAGTAGGCGACTAGCGAACACAGATACGCAGTATTTT. Full variable domain (missing parts from reference TRBV19 and TRBJ2-3): DGGITQSPKYLFRKEGQNVTLSCEQNLNHDAMYWYRQDPGQGLRLIYYSQIVNDFQKGDIAEGYSVSREKKESFPLTVTSAQKNPTAFYLCASSRRLANTDTQYFGPGTRLTVL.

The genes are TRBV5-4 and TRBJ1-5; D is possibly TRBD1 (6 bases). V lost 1 base and J lost 9, with 26 bases in between. The CDR3 is 18 amino acids. CDR1 and CDR2 from the germline V gene are SGHNT and YYREEE (reference sequence). DNA of the CDR3: TGTGCCAGCAGCTTGCGGGGCGCGGACACAGAGGGGGACGTGCCCCAGCATTTT. The encoded protein is CASSLRGADTEGDVPQHF.

The chain has TRBV4-2 and TRBJ2-3; no reliable D call. The CDR3 has 15 residues. Germline V lookup: CDR1 LGHNA, CDR2 YNFKEQ. The V gene lost 0 bases and the J gene lost 1 base, with 8 bases spanning the gap. CDR3: CASSQETTGTDTQYF. CDR3 coding DNA: TGTGCCAGCAGCCAAGAAACGACTGGCACAGATACGCAGTATTTT.